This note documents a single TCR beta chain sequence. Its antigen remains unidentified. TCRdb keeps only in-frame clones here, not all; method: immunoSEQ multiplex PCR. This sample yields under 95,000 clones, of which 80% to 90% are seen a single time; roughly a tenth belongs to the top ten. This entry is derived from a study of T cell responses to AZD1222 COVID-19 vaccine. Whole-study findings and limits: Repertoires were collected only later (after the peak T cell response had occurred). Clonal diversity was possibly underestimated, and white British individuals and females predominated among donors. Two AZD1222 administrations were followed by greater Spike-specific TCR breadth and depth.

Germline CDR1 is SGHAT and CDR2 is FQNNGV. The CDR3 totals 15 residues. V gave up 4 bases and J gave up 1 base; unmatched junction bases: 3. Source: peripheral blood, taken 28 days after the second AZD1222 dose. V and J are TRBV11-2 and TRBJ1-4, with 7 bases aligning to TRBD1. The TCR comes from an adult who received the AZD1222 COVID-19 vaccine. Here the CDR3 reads CASSSRTGTNEKLFF. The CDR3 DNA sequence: TGTGCCAGCAGCTCAAGGACAGGAACTAATGAAAAACTGTTTTTT.